This T cell receptor (beta chain) was found in a study of identical twins. In this sample, this clonotype turned up a few times. CDR3 size: 12 residues. Looked up from germline, CDR1 is SGHRS and CDR2 is YFSETQ. V was clipped by 4 bases and J by 13 bases; unmatched bases: 5. A single record per CDR3 protein comes from TCRdb applying MiXCR to the 5' RACE reads. Among approximately 550,000 distinct CDR3 sequences listed, approximately 20% were seen once. This sample was also put to use in a study of yellow fever vaccine responses in identical twins.

The specimen sequenced was CD4+ T cells sorted from blood. The origin of this receptor is a young woman in good health. The V call is TRBV5-1, the J call TRBJ2-1, with 10 bases that match TRBD1. CDR3 in DNA: TGCGCCAGCAGCCCGGGACAGGGGAATCAGTTCTTC. This translates into CASSPGQGNQFF.